This is a list of T cell receptor beta chains from one sample in a study of T cell repertoires in cytomegalovirus infection. Using its own MiXCR run on the reads, TCRdb lists one record per CDR3 protein. The sample yields fewer than 550,000 distinct CDR3 sequences, around 27% seen once. The source material was PBMCs. Receptors were obtained from a human donor in good health (CMV status not recorded). Some clones in this sample may be carry-over from other donors' samples. Both conserved end residues are part of each CDR3. Fields, in order: CDR3 protein, CDR3 DNA, D gene, V gene, J gene, clone size. D genes are given only for firm matches. Clone size is not always given. Where it is, it says once, few, many or a class for expanded clones.

CDR3: CASTPRGNRDEQYF; DNA: TGTGCCAGCACCCCCCGGGGTAACAGGGACGAGCAGTACTTC; D: NA; V: TRBV28; J: TRBJ2-7; size: NA
CDR3: CASSQDGKSGGNEQFF; DNA: TGCGCCAGCAGCCAAGATGGTAAATCAGGGGGCAATGAGCAGTTCTTC; D: TRBD1; V: TRBV4-3; J: TRBJ2-1; size: few
CDR3: CATQPRTGTGNTIYF; DNA: TGTGCCACTCAGCCCCGGACAGGGACTGGAAACACCATATATTTT; D: TRBD1; V: TRBV19; J: TRBJ1-3; size: NA
CDR3: CASRRDGSSYEQYF; DNA: TGTGCCAGCAGGAGGGACGGAAGCTCCTACGAGCAGTACTTC; D: NA; V: TRBV2; J: TRBJ2-7; size: NA
CDR3: CASGSGTGDTGELFF; DNA: TGTGCCAGCGGATCCGGGACAGGGGACACCGGGGAGCTGTTTTTT; D: TRBD1; V: TRBV6-1; J: TRBJ2-2; size: NA
CDR3: CASSQGQVGIYGYTF; DNA: TGTGCCAGCAGCCAAGGACAGGTGGGAATCTATGGCTACACCTTC; D: TRBD1; V: TRBV7-9; J: TRBJ1-2; size: NA
CDR3: CASSPDHSGRGYNEQFF; DNA: TGTGCCAGCAGTCCAGACCATAGCGGGAGGGGCTACAATGAGCAGTTCTTC; D: TRBD2; V: TRBV28; J: TRBJ2-1; size: NA
CDR3: CASSFFTGELFF; DNA: TGTGCCAGCAGTTTTTTCACCGGGGAGCTGTTTTTT; D: NA; V: TRBV7-3; J: TRBJ2-2; size: NA
CDR3: CASSSESGNTIYF; DNA: TGTGCCAGCAGCAGCGAGTCTGGAAACACCATATATTTT; D: NA; V: TRBV7-2; J: TRBJ1-3; size: NA
CDR3: CASSLHSSLEGQFF; DNA: TGTGCCAGCAGCTTACATTCCAGCCTAGAAGGTCAGTTCTTC; D: NA; V: TRBV7-9; J: TRBJ2-1; size: NA
CDR3: CSVEPPAGGYNEQFF; DNA: TGCAGCGTTGAACCCCCAGCGGGAGGGTACAATGAGCAGTTCTTC; D: TRBD2; V: TRBV29-1; J: TRBJ2-1; size: few
CDR3: CASSSPYGTGAYEQYF; DNA: TGTGCCAGCAGCAGCCCCTACGGGACAGGGGCCTACGAGCAGTACTTC; D: TRBD1; V: TRBV7-9; J: TRBJ2-7; size: many
CDR3: CASSQLRAAGELFF; DNA: TGTGCCAGCAGCCAATTGCGGGCCGCCGGGGAGCTGTTTTTT; D: NA; V: TRBV14; J: TRBJ2-2; size: NA
CDR3: CASSWTLGNTIYF; DNA: TGTGCCAGTAGTTGGACCCTTGGAAACACCATATATTTT; D: NA; V: TRBV19; J: TRBJ1-3; size: NA
CDR3: CASSLRAGVSNEQFF; DNA: TGTGCCAGCAGTTTAAGAGCGGGAGTTAGCAATGAGCAGTTCTTC; D: TRBD2; V: TRBV27; J: TRBJ2-1; size: few
CDR3: CASSFGSRENPYF; DNA: TGTGCCAGCAGTTTTGGTTCGAGGGAGAACCCCTACTTC; D: NA; V: TRBV12-3/TRBV12-4; J: TRBJ2-5; size: few
CDR3: CASSEQPSYEQYF; DNA: TGTGCCAGCAGTGAGCAGCCGTCCTACGAGCAGTACTTC; D: NA; V: TRBV6-1; J: TRBJ2-7; size: NA
CDR3: CASSQDGNHNEQFF; DNA: TGTGCCAGCAGCCAAGATGGAAACCACAATGAGCAGTTCTTC; D: NA; V: TRBV3-1; J: TRBJ2-1; size: NA
CDR3: CSARVPRNYGYTF; DNA: TGCAGTGCTAGAGTCCCCAGGAACTATGGCTACACCTTC; D: NA; V: TRBV20-1; J: TRBJ1-2; size: NA
CDR3: CASSSRIKTSGTFDEQFF; DNA: TGTGCCAGCAGCTCGCGAATTAAGACTAGCGGGACATTCGATGAGCAGTTCTTC; D: TRBD2; V: TRBV5-6; J: TRBJ2-1; size: NA
CDR3: CASSLRRDNEQFF; DNA: TGTGCCAGCAGCTTACGGAGGGACAATGAGCAGTTCTTC; D: NA; V: TRBV7-3; J: TRBJ2-1; size: NA
CDR3: CSASWTSGVYNEQFF; DNA: TGCAGTGCTAGCTGGACTAGCGGGGTTTACAATGAGCAGTTCTTC; D: TRBD2; V: TRBV20-1; J: TRBJ2-1; size: NA
CDR3: CASSPRQGPGAATQYF; DNA: TGTGCCAGCAGCCCTAGACAGGGACCGGGGGCGGCTACGCAGTATTTT; D: NA; V: TRBV7-2; J: TRBJ2-3; size: many
CDR3: CASSLDGSYYGYTF; DNA: TGTGCCAGCAGCTTGGATGGCAGCTACTATGGCTACACCTTC; D: NA; V: TRBV5-4; J: TRBJ1-2; size: many
CDR3: CASSIEGGTYEQYF; DNA: TGTGCCAGTAGTATAGAAGGGGGAACCTACGAGCAGTACTTC; D: NA; V: TRBV19; J: TRBJ2-7; size: few
CDR3: CASSYSTGHSHQETQYF; DNA: TGTGCCAGCAGTTACTCGACAGGACACTCTCACCAAGAGACCCAGTACTTC; D: NA; V: TRBV6-2/TRBV6-3; J: TRBJ2-5; size: once
CDR3: CASIREVVSGTQYF; DNA: TGTGCCAGCATTCGGGAGGTAGTTTCGGGTACGCAGTATTTT; D: TRBD2; V: TRBV28; J: TRBJ2-3; size: few
CDR3: CASRERLAGEGEQYF; DNA: TGTGCCAGCAGGGAAAGACTAGCGGGAGAAGGCGAGCAGTACTTC; D: TRBD2; V: TRBV2; J: TRBJ2-7; size: NA
CDR3: CASSPGSYNEQFF; DNA: TGTGCCAGCAGCCCGGGGTCCTACAATGAGCAGTTCTTC; D: NA; V: TRBV7-2; J: TRBJ2-1; size: many
CDR3: CATHRRPNSEAFF; DNA: TGTGCTACCCATAGAAGACCGAACTCTGAAGCTTTCTTT; D: NA; V: TRBV12-3/TRBV12-4; J: TRBJ1-1; size: NA
CDR3: CATSDPPTTMEETQYF; DNA: TGTGCCACCAGTGATCCACCCACTACCATGGAGGAGACCCAGTACTTC; D: NA; V: TRBV24-1; J: TRBJ2-5; size: NA
CDR3: CATFYSPKNIQYF; DNA: TGTGCCACCTTCTACAGTCCCAAAAACATTCAGTACTTC; D: NA; V: TRBV6-2/TRBV6-3; J: TRBJ2-4; size: few
CDR3: CASSLSDSPLAKNIQYF; DNA: TGCGCCAGCAGCCTTAGCGACAGCCCCCTAGCCAAAAACATTCAGTACTTC; D: NA; V: TRBV4-3; J: TRBJ2-4; size: NA
CDR3: CASSLVGFSYNEQFF; DNA: TGTGCCAGCAGCTTAGTCGGGTTTTCCTACAATGAGCAGTTCTTC; D: NA; V: TRBV7-6; J: TRBJ2-1; size: once
CDR3: CASSYSGRKVGSGPDYNEQFF; DNA: TGTGCCAGCAGTTACTCGGGACGCAAAGTAGGTTCGGGACCGGACTACAATGAGCAGTTCTTC; D: NA; V: TRBV6-2/TRBV6-3; J: TRBJ2-1; size: NA
CDR3: CSARDSADLQHF; DNA: TGCAGTGCTAGAGATTCCGCGGACCTCCAGCATTTT; D: NA; V: TRBV20-1; J: TRBJ1-5; size: few
CDR3: CASSFSEQGTEQYF; DNA: TGTGCCAGCAGTTTCTCCGAACAGGGGACCGAGCAGTACTTC; D: TRBD1; V: TRBV27; J: TRBJ2-7; size: few
CDR3: CASSSSSRGSEAFF; DNA: TGTGCCAGCAGCTCTTCTTCCAGGGGTTCTGAAGCTTTCTTT; D: NA; V: TRBV7-8; J: TRBJ1-1; size: few
CDR3: CASSLWADYNEQFF; DNA: TGTGCCAGCAGCTTATGGGCTGACTACAATGAGCAGTTCTTC; D: NA; V: TRBV7-2; J: TRBJ2-1; size: many
CDR3: CASSIRTGGGDNEQFF; DNA: TGTGCCAGTAGTATACGGACAGGCGGGGGGGACAATGAGCAGTTCTTC; D: TRBD2; V: TRBV19; J: TRBJ2-1; size: NA
CDR3: CASSPSGVDSYEQYF; DNA: TGTGCCAGCAGTCCCTCAGGGGTGGACTCCTACGAGCAGTACTTC; D: NA; V: TRBV12-3/TRBV12-4; J: TRBJ2-7; size: few
CDR3: CASSLSAGGGNEQFF; DNA: TGTGCCAGCAGTCTTAGCGCGGGAGGGGGGAATGAGCAGTTCTTC; D: TRBD2; V: TRBV12-3/TRBV12-4; J: TRBJ2-1; size: few
CDR3: CASSTTIFRDRQETQYF; DNA: TGTGCCAGCAGCACAACTATCTTCCGGGACAGACAAGAGACCCAGTACTTC; D: TRBD1; V: TRBV7-9; J: TRBJ2-5; size: few
CDR3: CASSVVGVRSRLAGDEETQYF; DNA: TGTGCCAGCAGCGTCGTTGGGGTCCGCAGCAGACTAGCGGGAGACGAAGAGACCCAGTACTTC; D: TRBD2; V: TRBV5-5; J: TRBJ2-5; size: NA
CDR3: CASSDGQNTEAFF; DNA: TGCGCCAGCAGCGACGGACAGAACACTGAAGCTTTCTTT; D: NA; V: TRBV5-1; J: TRBJ1-1; size: NA
CDR3: CASLGGGSNQPQHF; DNA: TGTGCCAGCCTGGGGGGGGGGAGCAATCAGCCCCAGCATTTT; D: NA; V: TRBV28; J: TRBJ1-5; size: NA
CDR3: CASSLGILAGDSYEQYF; DNA: TGTGCCAGCAGTTTAGGGATACTAGCGGGAGATTCCTACGAGCAGTACTTC; D: TRBD2; V: TRBV28; J: TRBJ2-7; size: few
CDR3: CASSEASGGYNEQFF; DNA: TGTGCCAGCAGTGAGGCTAGCGGGGGGTACAATGAGCAGTTCTTC; D: TRBD2; V: TRBV2; J: TRBJ2-1; size: NA
CDR3: CSVDLAENTDTQYF; DNA: TGCAGCGTTGATCTAGCGGAAAACACAGATACGCAGTATTTT; D: TRBD2; V: TRBV29-1; J: TRBJ2-3; size: NA
CDR3: CASSLAGGVNQPQHF; DNA: TGTGCCAGCAGCTTAGCAGGGGGCGTCAATCAGCCCCAGCATTTT; D: TRBD1; V: TRBV7-8; J: TRBJ1-5; size: many
CDR3: CASSPPLGVGDYGYTF; DNA: TGTGCCAGCAGTCCCCCCCTGGGGGTGGGTGACTATGGCTACACCTTC; D: NA; V: TRBV6-6; J: TRBJ1-2; size: NA
CDR3: CASSYGRRGDEQFF; DNA: TGTGCCAGCAGTTACGGGCGGAGAGGTGATGAGCAGTTCTTC; D: NA; V: TRBV6-2/TRBV6-3; J: TRBJ2-1; size: NA
CDR3: CASRERTGGLQPQHF; DNA: TGTGCCAGTAGGGAGCGGACAGGGGGCCTTCAGCCCCAGCATTTT; D: TRBD1; V: TRBV19; J: TRBJ1-5; size: few
CDR3: CASSLEAAGVRYNEQFF; DNA: TGTGCCAGCAGCTTAGAAGCAGCGGGAGTCAGATACAATGAGCAGTTCTTC; D: TRBD2; V: TRBV11-2; J: TRBJ2-1; size: few
CDR3: CASSLVFPGGPITGELFF; DNA: TGTGCCAGCAGCTTAGTTTTTCCGGGAGGGCCCATCACCGGGGAGCTGTTTTTT; D: TRBD2; V: TRBV7-2; J: TRBJ2-2; size: NA
CDR3: CASSIEGGRASNEQFF; DNA: TGTGCCAGTAGTATAGAGGGCGGGAGGGCTTCCAATGAGCAGTTCTTC; D: TRBD2; V: TRBV19; J: TRBJ2-1; size: NA
CDR3: CASSSLTHQGRHQPQHF; DNA: TGTGCCAGCAGTTCACTAACGCATCAGGGTAGGCATCAGCCCCAGCATTTT; D: NA; V: TRBV27; J: TRBJ1-5; size: NA